The 14 T cell receptor beta chains presented below share a single source sample, sequenced in a study of early T cells in non-severe SARS-CoV-2 infection. TCRdb used MiXCR to reprocess the 5' RACE reads, holding one entry per CDR3 protein. The sample has 86,000 or so distinct CDR3 sequences, more than 5% seen once; the top ten hold less than 9.5%. Material for sequencing was whole blood. Receptors were obtained from an adult who was a healthcare worker with PCR-confirmed SARS-CoV-2 infection or an uninfected control (not recorded which).

The table lists this clonotype with a few counts. The rearrangement joins TRBV7-2 to TRBJ2-7; 8 bases are shared with TRBD2. With V trimmed by 4 bases and J by 3 bases, 11 bases remained unmatched. The CDR3 length is 16 residues. The germline gives CDR1 SGHTA, CDR2 FQGNSA. The CDR3 bases are TGTGCCAGCAGCTCTGGCGCCGGGACTAGTGGCTACGAGCAGTACTTC. Its protein is CASSSGAGTSGYEQYF.

This chain links TRBV11-2 with TRBJ2-5, with D tentatively TRBD1 (5 bases). Germline V gives CDR1 SGHAT, CDR2 FQNNGV. The CDR3 is 13 residues long. Trimming stripped 0 bases from V and 7 bases from J, with 9 bases between. CDR3 amino acids: CASSLEAQGTQYF. CDR3 coding DNA: TGTGCCAGCAGCTTAGAAGCCCAGGGGACCCAGTACTTC.

CDR3 sequence: CASSAGTLEQFF. In DNA form, the CDR3 reads TGTGCCAGCAGCGCCGGGACTCTTGAGCAGTTCTTC. The V gene is TRBV7-9, the J gene TRBJ2-1; D perhaps matches TRBD2 (6 bases). CDR1 SEHNR and CDR2 FQNEAQ come from the germline V gene (reference sequence). Trimming took off 5 bases at V and 9 bases at J, with 11 bases between the two ends. The CDR3 contains 12 residues.

In its sample, this clonotype was seen many times. The chain has TRBV6-5 and TRBJ2-5; D remains unclear. Germline CDR1 is MNHEY and CDR2 is SVGAGI. CDR3 length equals 15 residues. V was pared by 0 bases and J by 5 bases, with 13 bases between. The CDR3 loop is CASSYSHGVPETQYF. CDR3 sequence (DNA): TGTGCCAGCAGTTACTCGCACGGAGTTCCGGAGACCCAGTACTTC.

This clonotype has ten or more counts. The J gene is TRBJ1-2, the V gene TRBV7-6; D is perhaps TRBD1 (5 bases). The CDR3 has 13 amino acids. Germline lookup yields CDR1 SGHVS and CDR2 FNYEAQ. Trimming removed 0 bases from V and 8 bases from J, with 10 bases in between. The CDR3 reads CASSLAGVGGYTF. The DNA of the CDR3 is TGTGCCAGCAGCTTAGCAGGGGTCGGCGGCTACACCTTC.

This clonotype was seen many times. The chain is built from TRBV10-3 and TRBJ1-1, with 7 positions matching TRBD1. With 9 bases clipped from V and 1 base from J, the junction kept 2 bases outside the gene matches. The CDR3 is 12 residues long. Germline values: CDR1 ENHRY, CDR2 SYGVKD. This CDR3 reads CAIAGGNTEAFF. For the CDR3, the DNA is TGTGCCATAGCAGGGGGGAACACTGAAGCTTTCTTT.

This clonotype showed up just a few times. The chain has TRBV3-1 and TRBJ2-7; D is ambiguous. Per germline, CDR1 LGHDT and CDR2 YNNKEL (reference sequence). The CDR3 extends over 11 amino acids. Trimming left V 3 bases short and J 3 bases short, with 3 bases between. In DNA, the CDR3 is TGTGCCAGCAGCCACAGCTACGAGCAGTACTTC. Protein: CASSHSYEQYF.

This clonotype showed up many times. This chain connects TRBV25-1 to TRBJ1-2; the match to TRBD1 covers 7 bases. Germline lookup yields CDR1 MGHDK and CDR2 SYGVNS. The CDR3 has 14 amino acids. The V and J ends lost 4 bases and 5 bases, in that order; junction bases with no gene match: 7. The CDR3 bases are TGTGCCAGCAGTGTCCGGGACAGACCTTATGGCTACACCTTC. It is translated as CASSVRDRPYGYTF.

This clonotype was picked up many times. V is TRBV12-3 or TRBV12-4 and J is TRBJ2-7; D is unclear. The V end lost 3 bases, the J end lost 9 bases, and 12 bases lay between the germline ends. The CDR3 sequence is 12 residues long. The CDR3 spells CASSFPGAGQYF. CDR3 coding DNA: TGTGCCAGCAGTTTTCCCGGAGCCGGGCAGTACTTC.

The chain recombines TRBV28 with TRBJ2-3, with D perhaps matching TRBD1 (5 bases). V was clipped by 3 bases and J by 4 bases, with 11 bases between them. CDR1 and CDR2 (germline): MDHEN, SYDVKM. CDR3 length equals 14 residues. The CDR3 nucleotides are TGTGCCAGCAGTTTGCCAGGGATCTCAGATACGCAGTATTTT. The encoded protein is CASSLPGISDTQYF.

The gene calls are TRBV11-2 and TRBJ1-1; D is ambiguous. V lost 3 bases and J 4 bases, leaving 9 bases between the germline ends. Germline V lookup: CDR1 SGHAT, CDR2 FQNNGV. This CDR3 is built from 13 residues. The CDR3, as DNA: TGTGCCAGCAGCTTCCAAGTCTCCACTGAAGCTTTCTTT. It encodes CASSFQVSTEAFF.

This clonotype occurred a few times. This chain joins TRBV11-2 and TRBJ2-2; D ambiguous. V lost 2 bases and J lost 0, with 7 bases in between. The CDR3 totals 15 residues. Germline V gene lookup returns CDR1 SGHAT and CDR2 FQNNGV. The chain's CDR3 is CASSLLFSNTGELFF. CDR3 nucleotide sequence: TGTGCCAGCAGCTTACTATTCTCGAACACCGGGGAGCTGTTTTTT.

The chain carries TRBV10-3 and TRBJ2-3; 14 bases map to TRBD2. J lost 2 bases, V lost 4 bases, and 8 bases had no gene match. Germline CDR1 ENHRY, CDR2 SYGVKD. This CDR3 comprises 18 residues. Here the CDR3 DNA reads TGTGCCATCAGTGCCAGGACTAGCGGGGGGACGAACACAGATACGCAGTATTTT. Amino acid sequence: CAISARTSGGTNTDTQYF.

This clonotype was counted many times. The chain carries TRBV14 and TRBJ2-1; the D is unclear. The CDR3 contains 14 residues. Germline assignment: CDR1 SGHDN and CDR2 FVKESK. V dropped 5 bases and J dropped 8 bases, with 16 bases sitting between them. The CDR3 sequence: CASSSRWKADEQFF. In DNA, the CDR3 is TGTGCCAGCAGCTCACGGTGGAAGGCGGATGAGCAGTTCTTC.